The entry below gives a single TCR beta chain sequence along with its context. The data were produced by immunoSEQ multiplex PCR, yet TCRdb's version contains in-frame clones alone and is incomplete. The sample shows about 96,000 clones, roughly 90% of them seen only once. The record originates from a study of T cell responses to AZD1222 COVID-19 vaccine. Trimming removed 4 bases at V and 0 bases at J, with 19 bases between. CDR1 and CDR2 from the germline V gene are SGHTA and FQGNSA. There are 17 residues in the CDR3. Source: peripheral blood, taken on day 0 of AZD1222 vaccination. This sequence joins TRBV7-2 and TRBJ2-7, with a tentative D call TRBD2 (5 bases). This receptor was obtained from an adult in good health. The CDR3 coding sequence is TGTGCCAGCAGCTCCCAAGGTTCTAGCCGCAGCTCCTACGAGCAGTACTTC. Amino acids: CASSSQGSSRSSYEQYF.